A selection of T cell receptor beta chains follows, all from one sample in a study of CD8 T cells in Susac syndrome. TCRdb reprocessed the immunoSEQ multiplex PCR reads via MiXCR and lists one record per CDR3 protein. The sample comprises under 200,000 distinct CDR3 sequences, 92% of which are singletons, and around 0.08% rests with the top ten. Sequencing was performed on CD4+ T cells from PBMCs. These receptors were taken from a human donor in good health. Both conserved end residues are part of each CDR3. The order of the fields is clone size, D gene, V gene, J gene, CDR3 protein, CDR3 DNA. A D gene is named only where the DNA matches it firmly. Size is omitted from some rows. Given values are once, few, many or a class for expanded clones.

>NA|NA|TRBV6-2/TRBV6-3|TRBJ1-2
CAGSSGGNLYGYTF
TGTGCCGGCAGTTCCGGGGGGAACCTATATGGCTACACCTTC
>NA|TRBD2|TRBV29-1|TRBJ2-5
CSALAGASETQYF
TGCAGCGCACTAGCGGGAGCCAGTGAGACCCAGTACTTC
>NA|NA|TRBV4-2|TRBJ2-2
CASSPSGPPTGELFF
TGTGCCAGCAGCCCCTCCGGGCCCCCCACCGGGGAGCTGTTTTTT
>NA|NA|TRBV2|TRBJ1-5
CASSVGSAHYSNQPQHF
TGTGCCAGCAGTGTGGGGTCGGCACACTATAGCAATCAGCCCCAGCATTTT
>few|TRBD1|TRBV6-5|TRBJ2-7
CASSYSFFPGTGEKEGEQYF
TGTGCCAGCAGTTACTCTTTTTTCCCTGGGACAGGGGAAAAGGAGGGCGAGCAGTACTTC
>NA|NA|TRBV10-3|TRBJ2-5
CAITPGGRRETQYF
TGTGCCATCACCCCTGGCGGTCGCCGGGAGACCCAGTACTTC
>NA|TRBD1|TRBV5-1|TRBJ2-3
CASSQGGSMADTQYF
TGCGCCAGCAGTCAAGGGGGCTCAATGGCAGATACGCAGTATTTT
>NA|NA|TRBV5-1|TRBJ1-6
CASSLTSANSPLHF
TGCGCCAGCAGCTTAACGTCGGCCAATTCACCCCTCCACTTT
>NA|TRBD2|TRBV14|TRBJ2-7
CASSQGLAGGLYEQYF
TGTGCCAGCAGCCAAGGTCTAGCGGGAGGGCTCTACGAGCAGTACTTC
>NA|NA|TRBV6-5|TRBJ2-3
CASSYSWSSAADTQYF
TGTGCCAGCAGTTACTCGTGGTCTAGCGCAGCAGATACGCAGTATTTT
>NA|NA|TRBV7-2|TRBJ2-2
CASSLGWTGELFF
TGTGCCAGCAGCCTAGGGTGGACCGGGGAGCTGTTTTTT
>NA|NA|TRBV7-2|TRBJ1-5
CASSLRRGNQPQHF
TGTGCCAGCAGCTTACGCAGGGGCAATCAGCCCCAGCATTTT
>NA|NA|TRBV13|TRBJ1-2
CASSLERANYGYTF
TGTGCCAGCAGCTTAGAGAGGGCCAACTATGGCTACACCTTC
>once|TRBD1|TRBV28|TRBJ1-2
CASSLRAGGAMGYTF
TGTGCCAGCAGTTTACGAGCAGGGGGCGCGATGGGCTACACCTTC
>NA|NA|TRBV28|TRBJ2-3
CASSFSPADTQYF
TGTGCCAGCAGTTTCAGTCCCGCAGATACGCAGTATTTT
>NA|NA|TRBV4-1|TRBJ1-6
CASSQMSNSPLHF
TGCGCCAGCAGCCAAATGAGTAATTCACCCCTCCACTTT
>NA|TRBD1|TRBV12-3/TRBV12-4|TRBJ1-5
CASGYRGQQPQHF
TGTGCCAGCGGGTACAGGGGGCAACAGCCCCAGCATTTT
>NA|NA|TRBV6-6|TRBJ2-7
CASSYEGDAYEQYF
TGTGCCAGCAGTTACGAAGGGGACGCCTACGAGCAGTACTTC
>NA|NA|TRBV18|TRBJ2-1
CASSPGSRAGNEQFF
TGTGCCAGCTCACCTGGTTCGCGGGCTGGGAATGAGCAGTTCTTC
>NA|TRBD2|TRBV28|TRBJ2-7
CASRTPGLVYEQYF
TGTGCCAGCAGGACTCCGGGACTAGTTTACGAGCAGTACTTC
>NA|TRBD1|TRBV6-2/TRBV6-3|TRBJ1-5
CASRRDRPSNQPQHF
TGTGCCAGCAGACGGGACAGGCCTAGCAATCAGCCCCAGCATTTT
>once|NA|TRBV7-2|TRBJ1-5
CASSLVSGEGQPQHF
TGTGCCAGCAGCTTAGTATCGGGGGAGGGGCAGCCCCAGCATTTT
>NA|TRBD1|TRBV2|TRBJ1-2
CASPGTGWAYTF
TGTGCCAGCCCCGGGACAGGGTGGGCCTACACCTTC
>once|NA|TRBV5-4|TRBJ2-2
CASSLPGGRNIGELFF
TGTGCCAGCAGCTTGCCCGGGGGTAGGAATATCGGGGAGCTGTTTTTT
>NA|NA|TRBV2|TRBJ1-1
CASSGQQNTEAFF
TGTGCCAGCAGTGGGCAGCAGAACACTGAAGCTTTCTTT